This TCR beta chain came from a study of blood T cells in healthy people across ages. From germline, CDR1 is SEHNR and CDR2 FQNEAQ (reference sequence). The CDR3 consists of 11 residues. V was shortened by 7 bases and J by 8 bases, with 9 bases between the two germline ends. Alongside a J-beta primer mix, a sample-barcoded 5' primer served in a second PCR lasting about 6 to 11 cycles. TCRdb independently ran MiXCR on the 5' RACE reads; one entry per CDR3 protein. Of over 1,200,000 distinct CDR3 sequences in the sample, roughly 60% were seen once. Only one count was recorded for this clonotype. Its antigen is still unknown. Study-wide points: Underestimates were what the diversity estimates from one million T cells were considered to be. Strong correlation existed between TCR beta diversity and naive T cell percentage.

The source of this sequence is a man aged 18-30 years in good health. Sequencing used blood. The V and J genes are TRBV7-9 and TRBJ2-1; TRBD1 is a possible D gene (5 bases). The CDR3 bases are TGTGCCAGCAACCAGGGATATGAGCAGTTCTTC. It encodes CASNQGYEQFF.